This T cell receptor beta chain was captured in a study of T-cell reconstitution after alpha-beta-depleted transplantation in children. The sample holds many counts of this clonotype. Germline CDR1 and CDR2: DFQATT and SNEGSKA (reference sequence). There are 12 residues in the CDR3. V dropped 4 bases and J dropped 6; count of bases not matched to a gene: 6. Unique molecular identifiers were used to barcode this TCRbeta library. Each CDR3 protein gets one entry after TCRdb re-called the PCR reads with MiXCR. The table has approximately 200,000 distinct CDR3 sequences, 5% to 6.5% seen once; the top ten hold around 4.1%.

The input for sequencing was PBMCs, taken before TCRalphabeta/CD19-depleted stem cell transplant. This sequence originates from a girl under three years old with combined immunodeficiency, due to receive a stem cell transplant. The chain combines TRBV20-1 with TRBJ2-7; 7 positions agree with TRBD2. Written as DNA, the CDR3 is TGCAGTGCTAATGTGGGAGGGAGCGAGCAGTACTTC. Translated, it gives CSANVGGSEQYF.